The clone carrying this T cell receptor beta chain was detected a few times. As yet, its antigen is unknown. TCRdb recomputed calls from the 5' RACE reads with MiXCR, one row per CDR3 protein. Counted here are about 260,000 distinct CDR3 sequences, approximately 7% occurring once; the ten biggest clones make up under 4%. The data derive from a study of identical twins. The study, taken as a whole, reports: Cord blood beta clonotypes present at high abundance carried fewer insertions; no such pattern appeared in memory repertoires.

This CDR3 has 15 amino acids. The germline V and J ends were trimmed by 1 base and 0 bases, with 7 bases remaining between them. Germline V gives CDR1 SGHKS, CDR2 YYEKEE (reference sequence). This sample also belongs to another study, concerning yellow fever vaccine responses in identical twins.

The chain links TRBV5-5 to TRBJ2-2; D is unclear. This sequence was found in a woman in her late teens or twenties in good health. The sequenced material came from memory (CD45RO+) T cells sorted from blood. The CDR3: CASSLSLTNTGELFF. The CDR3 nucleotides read TGTGCCAGCAGCTTGAGCCTGACGAACACCGGGGAGCTGTTTTTT.